The 18 T cell receptor beta chains presented below share a single source sample, sequenced in a study of metastatic and nonmetastatic thyroid tumors. Using MiXCR, TCRdb reanalyzed the PCR reads. Counted here are approximately 28,000 clones, over 20% occurring once; the ten biggest clones make up more than 12%. Patients underwent thyroid surgery, and none had received any treatment before it. The sample comprised blood. The source of these receptors is a female donor with papillary thyroid cancer or a benign thyroid nodule (not recorded which). Some clones in this sample may be carry-over from other donors' samples.

Within the sample, this clone is medium-sized. Other DNA sequences within the sample encode an identical CDR3. J is TRBJ1-2 and V is TRBV27; D is perhaps TRBD1 (5 bases). Germline V gene data show CDR1 as MNHEY and CDR2 as SMNVEV (reference sequence). The CDR3 has 13 amino acids. The V gene lost 3 bases and the J gene lost 5 bases, with 10 bases spanning the gap. The CDR3 sequence: CASSLRGGYGYTF. The CDR3 coding sequence is TGTGCCAGCAGTTTGAGGGGAGGGTATGGCTACACCTTC.

The rearrangement joins TRBV11-1 to TRBJ2-6, with D unresolved. The CDR3 contains 13 residues. Deletions cut 5 bases from V and 3 bases from J, with 5 bases between. Per the germline V gene, CDR1 is SGHAT and CDR2 is FQDESV (reference sequence). The CDR3 region is CASSVGGANVLTF. CDR3 coding DNA: TGTGCCAGCAGCGTAGGTGGGGCCAACGTCCTGACTTTC.

At least ten counts were recorded for this clone. This chain uses TRBV5-4 with TRBJ1-6; 7 nucleotides agree with TRBD1. The CDR3 runs 14 residues. The V segment lost 2 bases and the J segment 5 bases; nucleotides outside the gene matches: 1. Germline V lookup: CDR1 SGHNT, CDR2 YYREEE (reference sequence). The CDR3 here is CASSLQGNNSPLHF. CDR3 DNA: TGTGCCAGCAGCTTACAGGGGAATAATTCACCCCTCCACTTT.

This chain connects TRBV5-1 to TRBJ2-7; possible D gene TRBD1, 5 bases. There are 14 residues in the CDR3. Trimming shortened V by 2 bases and J by 6 bases, and 15 bases separated the two germline ends. In germline, CDR1 is SGHRS, CDR2 YFSETQ. CDR3 nucleotides: TGCGCCAGCAGCTTACGTACAGGTTTGAGCGAGCAGTACTTC. It is translated as CASSLRTGLSEQYF.

V is TRBV11-2 and J is TRBJ1-1; D uncertain. V lost 4 bases and J lost 1, with 16 bases in between. Germline CDR1 reads SGHAT; CDR2 reads FQNNGV. The CDR3 covers 16 residues. DNA of the CDR3: TGTGCCAGCAGCTCCCAGACGGAAGGGCCGAACACTGAAGCTTTCTTT. Protein product: CASSSQTEGPNTEAFF.

This clone was recorded many times. This chain joins TRBV27 and TRBJ2-6; D not resolved. V lost 6 bases, J lost 0 bases, and 6 bases lay in between. Germline CDR1 and CDR2: MNHEY and SMNVEV (reference sequence). The CDR3 is 14 amino acids. The CDR3 DNA is TGTGCCAGCAGGCACAGCTCTGGGGCCAACGTCCTGACTTTC. It yields the protein CASRHSSGANVLTF.

The rearrangement joins TRBV2 to TRBJ2-1; D is perhaps TRBD2 (6 bases). The germline CDR1 and CDR2 sequences are SNHLY and FYNNEI. The CDR3 loop spans 17 amino acids. V lost 3 bases to trimming and J lost 5 bases, with 20 bases between them. CDR3 coding DNA: TGTGCCAGCAGTGAGGGGTGGTTTAGCGGCGGCAACAATGAGCAGTTCTTC. Its translation is CASSEGWFSGGNNEQFF.

The V call is TRBV28, the J call TRBJ1-5; 7 bases are shared with TRBD1. The CDR3 contains 16 residues. Looked up from germline, CDR1 is MDHEN and CDR2 is SYDVKM. The ends lost 5 bases at V and 7 bases at J; junction bases unmatched: 14. DNA of the CDR3: TGTGCCAGCAGTCAACCGGGACAGTTCGGGTTCCAGCCCCAGCATTTT. Translating it yields CASSQPGQFGFQPQHF.

This sequence joins TRBV7-3 and TRBJ1-6; D is ambiguous. Germline CDR1 and CDR2: SGHTA and FQGTGA. Trimming pared 3 bases from V and 7 bases from J, leaving 13 bases between. This CDR3 region has 15 residues. In nucleotides, the CDR3 is TGTGCCAGCAGCTTGGTCCCTGGCTTGAATTCACCCCTCCACTTT. Its protein is CASSLVPGLNSPLHF.

This clone showed up many times. The chain has TRBV19 and TRBJ1-2, with D perhaps matching TRBD1 (6 bases). V lost 7 bases and J 6 bases, leaving 21 bases between the germline ends. CDR3 length: 15 amino acids. Germline V CDR1 and CDR2: LNHDA, SQIVND (reference sequence). CDR3 sequence: CASTAGAQGSHGYTF. For the CDR3, the DNA is TGTGCCAGTACCGCAGGGGCACAGGGTAGCCATGGCTACACCTTC.

This clone was seen a handful of times. This chain uses TRBV6-2 or TRBV6-3 with TRBJ2-4, with 7 bases lining up with TRBD1. The germline CDR1 and CDR2 sequences are MNHEY and SVGEGT. The CDR3 is 15 residues long. V lost 6 bases and J lost 5; bases outside the gene matches: 10. CDR3 coding DNA: TGTGCCAGCAGCCCGATGAGTCAGGGGGAAAACATTCAGTACTTC. Its translation is CASSPMSQGENIQYF.

V and J are TRBV3-1 and TRBJ1-2; no clear D. The germline CDR1 and CDR2 sequences are LGHDT and YNNKEL (reference sequence). CDR3 length: 15 residues. This chain's CDR3 is CESSLASVNSHGYTF. For the CDR3, the DNA is TGTGAAAGCAGCCTTGCATCGGTAAATTCGCATGGCTACACCTTC. The complete variable domain, with remaining parts taken from reference TRBV3-1 and TRBJ1-2, reads DTAVSQTPKYLVTQMGNDKSIKCEQNLGHDTMYWYKQDSKKFLKIMFSYNNKELIINETVPNRFSPKSPDKAHLNLHINSLELGDSAVYFCESSLASVNSHGYTFGSGTRLTVV.

CDR3 nucleotide sequence: TGTGCCTGGAGTGTACTGGGGACCGACCAGGGGGAGCAGTACTTC. Protein sequence: CAWSVLGTDQGEQYF. The chain combines TRBV30 with TRBJ2-7, with D tentatively TRBD1 (6 bases). In germline, CDR1 is GTSNPN, CDR2 SVGIG (reference sequence). The V end was cut by 0 bases, the J end by 7 bases, with 19 bases between. CDR3 length: 15 residues.

This clone was seen a few times. V is TRBV27 and J is TRBJ2-7; D is unclear. The CDR3 runs to 13 residues. The germline V gene has CDR1 MNHEY and CDR2 SMNVEV (reference sequence). V was clipped by 3 bases and J by 6 bases, with 12 bases between them. CDR3 residues: CASSLTPLREQYF. Here the CDR3 DNA reads TGTGCCAGCAGTTTGACCCCCCTTCGCGAGCAGTACTTC.

This clone was observed a handful of times. The chain carries TRBV19 and TRBJ1-4; possible D gene TRBD1, 5 bases. CDR1 is LNHDA, CDR2 SQIVND, per germline (reference sequence). The CDR3 runs 12 residues. The V gene lost 5 bases and the J gene lost 7 bases, with 8 bases spanning the gap. CDR3 DNA: TGTGCCAGTAGTTCCGGGGGTGAAAAACTGTTTTTT. The encoded protein is CASSSGGEKLFF.

This clone was observed a few times. This chain joins TRBV6-2 or TRBV6-3 and TRBJ2-7, with unresolved D. The CDR3 loop spans 14 amino acids. Per the germline V gene, CDR1 is MNHEY and CDR2 is SVGEGT. The V end lost 2 bases, the J end lost 4 bases, and 12 bases lay between the germline ends. CDR3 loop: CASSYREDIYEQYF. The CDR3 DNA reads TGTGCCAGCAGTTACAGGGAAGACATATACGAGCAGTACTTC.

This clone turned up a few times. This chain joins TRBV6-2 or TRBV6-3 and TRBJ1-2; D is possibly TRBD1 (5 bases). Trimming took off 6 bases at V and 8 bases at J, with 25 bases between the two ends. The CDR3 is 16 amino acids. Germline values: CDR1 MNHEY, CDR2 SVGEGT. The DNA of the CDR3 is TGTGCCAGCAGCACCCCCCCGGAAGCGTGGTGGGGGGGCTACACCTTC. It codes for CASSTPPEAWWGGYTF.

This clone was counted ten times or more. The CDR3 protein is CASSPGQGTYEQYF. CDR3 coding DNA: TGTGCCAGCAGCCCGGGACAGGGCACCTACGAGCAGTACTTC. The chain employs TRBV4-2 and TRBJ2-7, with 9 bases matching TRBD1. Germline loops: CDR1 LGHNA, CDR2 YNFKEQ. The CDR3 is 14 amino acids. Trimming cost V 4 bases and J 2 bases; bases outside gene matches: 3.